This T cell receptor beta chain derives from a study of chemoradiotherapy in HPV16-positive cancers. V was trimmed by 8 bases and J by 0 bases, leaving 10 bases between them. This CDR3 region has 14 residues. CDR1 is MDHEN and CDR2 is SYDVKM in the germline V gene. Assay used: immunoSEQ multiplex PCR; TCRdb lists only in-frame clones, some missing. The table lists roughly 11,000 clones, roughly 70% of them singletons, with about 7% in the top ten. The sequence came from a human donor with HPV-associated anogenital cancer. V is TRBV28 and J is TRBJ2-2, with D perhaps matching TRBD1 or TRBD2 (5 bases each). Sampling was done from a patient who underwent chemoradiotherapy. DNA of the CDR3: TGTGCCAGCTGGGGGACGACGAACACCGGGGAGCTGTTTTTT. This gives the protein CASWGTTNTGELFF.